This TCR beta chain was identified during a study of graft-versus-host responses after intestinal transplantation. Study-wide context: Recipients had multivisceral, liver-intestinal, or isolated intestinal transplants. Tacrolimus and steroids were given for about 3 years to all recipients after anti-thymocyte globulin induction.

Comments on this clone: What it binds is not known.

Germline CDR1 is GTSNPN and CDR2 is SVGIG (reference sequence). This CDR3 has 13 residues. Between the trimmed V and J ends, which lost 5 bases and 4 bases, there was a span of 14 bases. TCRdb keeps only in-frame clones here, not all; method: immunoSEQ multiplex PCR. The table includes about 82,000 clones, around 91% detected once. The sample consisted of unstimulated CD4+ T cells sorted from spleen or lymph node cells, taken before intestinal transplant. This receptor was taken from a human donor who received an intestinal transplant. The chain combines TRBV30 with TRBJ1-2; no clear D gene. The CDR3 protein is CAWYAGTFYGYTF. DNA of the CDR3: TGTGCCTGGTACGCAGGTACCTTCTATGGCTACACCTTC.